This T cell receptor beta chain was identified in a study of shared clonotypes between healthy human individuals. On the study more broadly: The donor group consisted of two women and a few men, aged 18 to 49.

CDR1 and CDR2 from the germline V gene are LNHNV and YYDKDF (reference sequence). The germline V and J ends were trimmed by 0 bases and 6 bases, with 12 bases remaining between them. The CDR3 is made up of 15 amino acids. Naive CD8 cells were CD45RO-negative, positively selected for CCR7, excluding terminally differentiated effector memory CD45RA+ cells. None of the donors, who were healthy HIV-negative adults, had recently had acute infections or vaccinations. The data were produced by immunoSEQ multiplex PCR, yet TCRdb's version contains in-frame clones alone and is incomplete. Of millions of clones in the sample, roughly 95% were seen once. Broader study findings: Sequencing of the sorted subsets was shown by rarefaction to be incomplete despite large depth. The four-donor shared clonotypes exceeded non-shared clonotypes in generation probability, with non-shared ones scoring lower.

In the case of this clone: The target antigen is unknown. This same CDR3 is encoded by further DNA sequences in the sample.

The chain is built from TRBV15 and TRBJ1-5; tentatively, D is TRBD1 (6 bases). Sequenced sample: naive CD8+ T cells sorted from blood. This TCR came from a man aged 18 to 30 in good health. For the CDR3, the DNA is TGTGCCACCAGCAGAGATCTAGGGGGGGCTCAGCCCCAGCATTTT. Its protein is CATSRDLGGAQPQHF.